This TCR beta chain came from a study of control samples from healthy donors and cancer patients. V gave up 6 bases and J gave up 0 bases; unmatched junction bases: 5. The length of the CDR3 is 16 residues. Looked up from germline, CDR1 is SNHLY and CDR2 is FYNNEI. The repertoire was sequenced with immunoSEQ multiplex PCR; TCRdb's copy has only in-frame clones and lacks some. This repertoire shows some 130,000 clones, about 90% found once; its top ten account for roughly 2.1%. This sequence joins TRBV2 and TRBJ2-6; the match to TRBD1 covers 7 bases. The sample comprised blood. This receptor was taken from a woman aged 45-59 years in good health. For the CDR3, the DNA is TGTGCCAGCAGCCAAACAGGGGTCTCTGGGGCCAACGTCCTGACTTTC. Encoded protein: CASSQTGVSGANVLTF.